These T cell receptor beta chains were read from a single sample in a study of T cell changes during pregnancy in multiple sclerosis. Clones were read by immunoSEQ multiplex PCR, and TCRdb kept only the in-frame ones, dropping some. The repertoire holds around 50,000 clones, 85% to 90% seen once, with under 2% in the top ten. The specimen comprised peripheral blood, sampled in the first trimester of pregnancy. The receptors derive from a female donor with multiple sclerosis, enrolled in a pregnancy study. Both conserved end residues are part of each CDR3. Each record gives: V gene, clone size, D gene, J gene, CDR3 protein, CDR3 DNA. The D gene is left open where the match is weak. Only some rows state a clone size, as once, few, many or a class for expanded clones.

TRBV28,-,-,TRBJ1-2,CASSLGRNYGYTF,TGTGCCAGCAGTTTGGGCAGGAACTATGGCTACACCTTC
TRBV15,-,-,TRBJ1-1,CATSTVGRQNPEAFF,TGTGCCACCAGCACCGTGGGGAGGCAGAACCCCGAAGCTTTCTTT
TRBV5-1,once,-,TRBJ1-1,CASSFGGPSEAFF,TGCGCCAGCAGCTTCGGAGGGCCCTCAGAGGCTTTCTTT
TRBV5-1,-,-,TRBJ2-5,CASSLERPARETQYF,TGCGCCAGCAGCTTGGAACGCCCCGCGCGGGAGACCCAGTACTTC
TRBV7-3,-,-,TRBJ1-6,CASSLRGGSYNSPLHF,TGTGCCAGCAGCCTTAGGGGAGGCTCCTATAATTCACCCCTCCACTTT
TRBV30,once,-,TRBJ2-7,CAWSQGLQTYF,TGTGCCTGGAGCCAGGGACTCCAAACGTACTTC
TRBV18,-,-,TRBJ2-3,CASSPSLTATSTDTQYF,TGTGCCAGCTCACCATCCTTGACAGCCACTAGCACAGATACGCAGTATTTT
TRBV19,-,-,TRBJ1-5,CASSIIPWAGGQPQHF,TGTGCCAGTAGTATAATTCCGTGGGCAGGAGGTCAGCCCCAGCATTTT
TRBV10-2,-,-,TRBJ1-5,CASSGGRGNQPQHF,TGCGCCAGCAGTGGGGGCCGAGGAAATCAGCCCCAGCATTTT
TRBV18,-,-,TRBJ1-1,CASDRGTSNTEAFF,TGTGCCAGCGACCGAGGGACATCGAACACTGAAGCTTTCTTT
TRBV6-1,-,-,TRBJ1-6,CASVQVRPSSPLHF,TGTGCCAGCGTCCAAGTCAGGCCGAGTTCACCCCTCCACTTT
TRBV27,-,-,TRBJ2-7,CASSLVGGSYEQYF,TGTGCCAGCAGTTTAGTAGGGGGTTCCTACGAGCAGTACTTC
TRBV7-8,-,TRBD1,TRBJ1-6,CASSLSGTASPLHF,TGTGCCAGCAGCTTATCCGGGACAGCCTCACCCCTCCACTTT
TRBV6-4,-,-,TRBJ2-1,CASSDSRIGGEQFF,TGTGCCAGCAGTGACTCGAGGATTGGGGGGGAGCAGTTCTTC
TRBV29-1,-,-,TRBJ1-6,CSVKETGPNSPLHF,TGCAGCGTGAAGGAAACAGGTCCTAATTCACCCCTCCACTTT
TRBV2,-,-,TRBJ1-6,CASRGSENSPLHF,TGTGCCAGCAGGGGTAGCGAAAATTCACCCCTCCACTTT